This T cell receptor beta chain was retrieved from a study of graft-versus-host responses after intestinal transplantation. Overall study: Recipients received multivisceral, liver-intestinal, or isolated intestinal transplants. Induction using anti-thymocyte globulin, followed by tacrolimus and steroids for roughly 3 years, was given to all recipients. Study results and caveats: Circulating GvH clone levels at their peak were associated with HvG declines (early post-transplant). Detection of GvH clones occurred in recipient marrow, and some had their first appearance in ileum or blood.

Clones were sequenced by immunoSEQ multiplex PCR, and TCRdb holds only the in-frame ones, with some missing. The sample shows 89,000 or so clones, about four fifths of them seen only once. A remark on this clone: The antigen is not known.

The CDR3 spans 14 residues. The trim removed 1 base at V and 7 bases at J, leaving 6 bases unmatched. CDR1 is MDHEN, CDR2 SYDVKM, per germline. This specimen consisted of unstimulated CD4+ T cells sorted from spleen or lymph node cells, obtained before intestinal transplant. The TCR comes from a human donor who received an intestinal transplant. The chain uses TRBV28 and TRBJ1-2; 7 bases align to TRBD1. The CDR3 DNA sequence: TGTGCCAGCAGTTTATCTCGTACAGGGGCTGGCTACACCTTC. Translating it yields CASSLSRTGAGYTF.